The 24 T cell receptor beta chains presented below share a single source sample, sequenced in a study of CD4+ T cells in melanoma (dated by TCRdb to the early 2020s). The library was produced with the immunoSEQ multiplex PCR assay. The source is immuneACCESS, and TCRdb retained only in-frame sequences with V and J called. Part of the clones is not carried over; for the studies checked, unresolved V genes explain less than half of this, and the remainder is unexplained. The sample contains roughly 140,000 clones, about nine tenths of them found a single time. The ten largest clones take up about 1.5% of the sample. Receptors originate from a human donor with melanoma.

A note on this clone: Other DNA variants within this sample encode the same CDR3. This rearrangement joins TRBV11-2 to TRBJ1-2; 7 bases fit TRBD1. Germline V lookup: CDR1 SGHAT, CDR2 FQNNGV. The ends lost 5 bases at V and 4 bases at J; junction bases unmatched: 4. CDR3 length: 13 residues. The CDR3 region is CASSPDRTYGYTF. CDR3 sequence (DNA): TGTGCCAGCAGCCCGGACAGGACCTATGGCTACACCTTC.

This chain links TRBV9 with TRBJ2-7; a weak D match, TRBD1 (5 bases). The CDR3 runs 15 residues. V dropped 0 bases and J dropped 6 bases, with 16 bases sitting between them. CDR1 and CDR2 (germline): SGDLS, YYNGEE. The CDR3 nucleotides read TGTGCCAGCAGCGTAGATCAGGGTGGTTCAAGCGAGCAGTACTTC. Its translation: CASSVDQGGSSEQYF.

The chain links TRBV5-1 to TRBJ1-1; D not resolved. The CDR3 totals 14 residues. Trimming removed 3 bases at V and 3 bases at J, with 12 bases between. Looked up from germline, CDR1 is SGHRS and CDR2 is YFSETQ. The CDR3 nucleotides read TGCGCCAGCAGCTGGACGGCCGAGTACACTGAAGCTTTCTTT. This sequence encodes CASSWTAEYTEAFF.

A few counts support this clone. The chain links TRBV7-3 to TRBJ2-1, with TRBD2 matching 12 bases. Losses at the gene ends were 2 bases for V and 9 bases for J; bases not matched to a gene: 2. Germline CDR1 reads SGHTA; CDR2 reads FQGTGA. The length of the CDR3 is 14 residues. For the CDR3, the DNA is TGTGCCAGCAGCTTACTAGCGGGGGGGAGTGAGCAGTTCTTC. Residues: CASSLLAGGSEQFF.

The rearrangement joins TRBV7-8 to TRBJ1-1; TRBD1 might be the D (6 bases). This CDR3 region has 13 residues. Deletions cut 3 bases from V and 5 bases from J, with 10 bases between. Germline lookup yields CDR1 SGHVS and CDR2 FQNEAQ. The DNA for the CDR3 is TGTGCCAGCAGCTTTGGGGGGCGAACTGAAGCTTTCTTT. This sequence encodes CASSFGGRTEAFF.

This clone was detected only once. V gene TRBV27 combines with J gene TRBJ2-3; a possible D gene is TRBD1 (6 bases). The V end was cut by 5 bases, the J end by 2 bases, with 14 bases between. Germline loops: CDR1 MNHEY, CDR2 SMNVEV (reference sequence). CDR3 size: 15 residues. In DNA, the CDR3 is TGTGCCAGCAGTGGCGGACAGTCACCCACAGATACGCAGTATTTT. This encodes CASSGGQSPTDTQYF.

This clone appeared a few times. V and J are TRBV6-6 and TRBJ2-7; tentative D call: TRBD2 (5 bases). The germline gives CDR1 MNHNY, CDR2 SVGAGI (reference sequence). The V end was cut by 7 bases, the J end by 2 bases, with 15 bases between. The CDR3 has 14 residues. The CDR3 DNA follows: TGTGCCAGCAACCCGGTGGCGGAGGCCTACGAGCAGTACTTC. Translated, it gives CASNPVAEAYEQYF.

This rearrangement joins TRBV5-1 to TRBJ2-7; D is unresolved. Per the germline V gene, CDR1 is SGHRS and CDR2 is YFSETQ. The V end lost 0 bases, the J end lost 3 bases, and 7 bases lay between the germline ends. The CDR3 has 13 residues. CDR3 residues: CASSLEPVYEQYF. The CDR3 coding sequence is TGCGCCAGCAGCTTGGAGCCAGTCTACGAGCAGTACTTC.

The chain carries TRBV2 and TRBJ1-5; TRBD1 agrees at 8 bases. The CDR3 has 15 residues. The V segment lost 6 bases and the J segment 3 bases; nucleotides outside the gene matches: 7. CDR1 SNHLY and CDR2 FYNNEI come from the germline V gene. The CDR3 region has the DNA TGTGCCAGCAGCGCGGACAGGGCCCTCAATCAGCCCCAGCATTTT. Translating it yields CASSADRALNQPQHF.

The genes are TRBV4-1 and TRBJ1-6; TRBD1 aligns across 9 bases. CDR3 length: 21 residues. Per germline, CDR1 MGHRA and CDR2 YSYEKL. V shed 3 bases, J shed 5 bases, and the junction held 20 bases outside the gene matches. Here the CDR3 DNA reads TGCGCCAGCAGCCAGCGAACCGGGACAGGGAGCCCTTTCATAGATAATTCACCCCTCCACTTT. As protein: CASSQRTGTGSPFIDNSPLHF.

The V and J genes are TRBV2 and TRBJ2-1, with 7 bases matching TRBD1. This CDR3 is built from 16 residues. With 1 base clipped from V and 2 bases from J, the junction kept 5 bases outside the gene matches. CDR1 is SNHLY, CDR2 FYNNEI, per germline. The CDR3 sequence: CASSEVTGKTYNEQFF. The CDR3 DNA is TGTGCCAGCAGTGAAGTGACAGGGAAAACCTACAATGAGCAGTTCTTC.

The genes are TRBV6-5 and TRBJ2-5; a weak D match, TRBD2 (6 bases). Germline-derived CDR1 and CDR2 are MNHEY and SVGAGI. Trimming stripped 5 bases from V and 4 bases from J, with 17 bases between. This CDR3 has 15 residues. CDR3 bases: TGTGCCAGCAGTCGACTTCTCGCGGGGAGAGAGACCCAGTACTTC. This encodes CASSRLLAGRETQYF.

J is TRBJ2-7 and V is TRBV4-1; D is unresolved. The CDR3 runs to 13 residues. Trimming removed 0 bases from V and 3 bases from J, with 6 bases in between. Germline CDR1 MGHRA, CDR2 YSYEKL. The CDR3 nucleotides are TGCGCCAGCAGCCAAGATCCGAACTACGAGCAGTACTTC. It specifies CASSQDPNYEQYF.

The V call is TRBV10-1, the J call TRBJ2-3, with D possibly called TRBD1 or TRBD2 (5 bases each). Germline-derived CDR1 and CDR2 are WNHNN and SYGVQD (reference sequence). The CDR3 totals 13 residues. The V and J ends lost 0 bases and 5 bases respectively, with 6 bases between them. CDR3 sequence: CASSESRGDTQYF. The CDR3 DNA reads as TGCGCCAGCAGTGAGTCGAGGGGAGATACGCAGTATTTT.

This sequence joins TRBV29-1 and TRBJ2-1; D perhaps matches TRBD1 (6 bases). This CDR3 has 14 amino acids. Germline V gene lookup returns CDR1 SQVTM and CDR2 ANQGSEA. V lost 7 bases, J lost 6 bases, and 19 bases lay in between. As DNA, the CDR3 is TGCAGCGGCAGGGGAACCTCTTGGTCCAATGAGCAGTTCTTC. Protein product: CSGRGTSWSNEQFF.

The CDR3 nucleotides are TGTGCCAGCAGTGGGTCCCTCTACAATGAGCAGTTCTTC. This sequence encodes CASSGSLYNEQFF. J is TRBJ2-1 and V is TRBV5-8; no clear D gene. This CDR3 has 13 amino acids. Germline CDR1 SGHTS, CDR2 YDEGEE. Trimming removed 5 bases from V and 3 bases from J, with 9 bases in between.

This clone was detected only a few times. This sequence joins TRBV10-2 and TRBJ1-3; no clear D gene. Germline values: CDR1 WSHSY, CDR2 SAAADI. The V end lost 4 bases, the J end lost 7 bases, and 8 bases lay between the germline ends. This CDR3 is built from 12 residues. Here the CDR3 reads CASSGYGNTIYF. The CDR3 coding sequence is TGCGCCAGCAGTGGCTACGGCAACACCATATATTTT.

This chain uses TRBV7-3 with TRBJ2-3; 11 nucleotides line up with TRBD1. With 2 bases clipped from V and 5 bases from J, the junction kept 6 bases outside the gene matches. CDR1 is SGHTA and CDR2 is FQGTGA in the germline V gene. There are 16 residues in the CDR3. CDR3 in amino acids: CASSLLGQGVGDTQYF. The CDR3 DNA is TGTGCCAGCAGCTTATTGGGACAGGGGGTGGGAGATACGCAGTATTTT.

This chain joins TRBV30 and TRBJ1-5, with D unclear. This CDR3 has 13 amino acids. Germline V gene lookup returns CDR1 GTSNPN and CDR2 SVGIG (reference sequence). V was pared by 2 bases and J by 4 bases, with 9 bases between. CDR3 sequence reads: CAWSRRENQPQHF. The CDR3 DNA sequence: TGTGCCTGGAGTAGGAGGGAGAATCAGCCCCAGCATTTT. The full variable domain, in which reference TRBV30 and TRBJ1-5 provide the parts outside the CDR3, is SQTIHQWPATLVQPVGSPLSLECTVEGTSNPNLYWYRQAAGRGLQLLFYSVGIGQISSEVPQNLSASRPQDRQFILSSKKLLLSDSGFYLCAWSRRENQPQHFGDGTRLSIL.

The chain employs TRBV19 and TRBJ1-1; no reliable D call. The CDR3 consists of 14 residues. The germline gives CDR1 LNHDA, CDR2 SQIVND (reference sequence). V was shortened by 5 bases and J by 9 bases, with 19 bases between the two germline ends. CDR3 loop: CASSFSTSTQKAFF. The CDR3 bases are TGTGCCAGTAGTTTTTCGACGTCGACACAGAAAGCTTTCTTT.

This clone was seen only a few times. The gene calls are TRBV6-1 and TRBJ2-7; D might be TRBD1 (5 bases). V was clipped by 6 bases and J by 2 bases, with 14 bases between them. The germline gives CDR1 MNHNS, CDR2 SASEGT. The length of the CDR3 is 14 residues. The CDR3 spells CASSESQGTYEQYF. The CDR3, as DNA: TGTGCCAGCAGCGAGTCGCAGGGCACCTACGAGCAGTACTTC.

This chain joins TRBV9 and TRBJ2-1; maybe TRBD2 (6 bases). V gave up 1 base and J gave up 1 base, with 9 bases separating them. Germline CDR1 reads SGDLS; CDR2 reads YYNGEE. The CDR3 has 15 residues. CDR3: CASSVMGGSYNEQFF. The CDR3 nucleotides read TGTGCCAGCAGCGTAATGGGGGGTTCCTACAATGAGCAGTTCTTC. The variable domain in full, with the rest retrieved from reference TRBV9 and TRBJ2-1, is DSGVTQTPKHLITATGQRVTLRCSPRSGDLSVYWYQQSLDQGLQFLIQYYNGEERAKGNILERFSAQQFPDLHSELNLSSLELGDSALYFCASSVMGGSYNEQFFGPGTRLTVL.

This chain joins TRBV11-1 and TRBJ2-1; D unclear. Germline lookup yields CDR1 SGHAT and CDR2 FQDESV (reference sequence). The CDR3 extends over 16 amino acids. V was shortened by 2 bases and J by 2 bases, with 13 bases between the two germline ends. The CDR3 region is CASSLFQAQTYNEQFF. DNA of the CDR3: TGTGCCAGCAGCTTATTCCAGGCTCAAACCTACAATGAGCAGTTCTTC.

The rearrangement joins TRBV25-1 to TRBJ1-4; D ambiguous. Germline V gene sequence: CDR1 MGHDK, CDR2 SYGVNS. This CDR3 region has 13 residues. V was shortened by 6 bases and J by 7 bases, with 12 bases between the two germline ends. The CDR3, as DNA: TGTGCCAGCAGCCACGGTTGGGGTGAAAAACTGTTTTTT. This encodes CASSHGWGEKLFF.